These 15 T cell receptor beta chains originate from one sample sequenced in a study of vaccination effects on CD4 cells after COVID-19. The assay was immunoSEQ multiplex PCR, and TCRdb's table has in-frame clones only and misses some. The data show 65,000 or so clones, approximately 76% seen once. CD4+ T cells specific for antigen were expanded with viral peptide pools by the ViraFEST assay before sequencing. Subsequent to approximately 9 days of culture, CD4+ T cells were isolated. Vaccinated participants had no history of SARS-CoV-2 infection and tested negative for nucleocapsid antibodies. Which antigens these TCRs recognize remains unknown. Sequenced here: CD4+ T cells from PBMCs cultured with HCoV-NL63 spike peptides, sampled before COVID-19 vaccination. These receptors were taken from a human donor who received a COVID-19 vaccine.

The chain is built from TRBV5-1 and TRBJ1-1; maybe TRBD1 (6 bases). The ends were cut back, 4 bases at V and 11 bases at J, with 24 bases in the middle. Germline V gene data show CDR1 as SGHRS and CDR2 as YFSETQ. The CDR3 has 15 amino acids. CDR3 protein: CASSKAGTFKADAFF. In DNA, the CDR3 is TGCGCCAGCAGCAAAGCCGGGACATTCAAAGCAGATGCTTTCTTT.

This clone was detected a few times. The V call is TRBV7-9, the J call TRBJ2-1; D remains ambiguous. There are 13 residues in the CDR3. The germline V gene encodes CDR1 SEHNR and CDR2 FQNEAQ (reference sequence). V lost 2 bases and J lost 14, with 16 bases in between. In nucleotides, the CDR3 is TGTGCCAGCAGCTTACTTGCAGCTCCCCGTGAGTTCTTC. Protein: CASSLLAAPREFF.

The CDR3 nucleotides read TGTGCCAGCAGTCCCCCCGGGGGCACCACCTATGGCTACACCTTC. Translation: CASSPPGGTTYGYTF. The rearrangement uses TRBV28 and TRBJ1-2, with D perhaps matching TRBD1 (6 bases). Germline V gene lookup returns CDR1 MDHEN and CDR2 SYDVKM. V was clipped by 5 bases and J by 4 bases, with 17 bases between them. CDR3 length equals 15 residues.

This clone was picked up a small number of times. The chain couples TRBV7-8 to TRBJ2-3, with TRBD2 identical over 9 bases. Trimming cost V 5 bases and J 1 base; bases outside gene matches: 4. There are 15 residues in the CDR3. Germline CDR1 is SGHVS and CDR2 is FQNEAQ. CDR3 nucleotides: TGTGCCAGCAGCACCTCTAGCGGGGGCACAGATACGCAGTATTTT. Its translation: CASSTSSGGTDTQYF.

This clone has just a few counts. The CDR3: CASSQEPPGTSGYLAKNIQYF. CDR3 DNA sequence: TGCGCCAGCAGCCAAGAACCGCCCGGGACTAGCGGTTATCTAGCCAAAAACATTCAGTACTTC. The chain recombines TRBV4-1 with TRBJ2-4; TRBD2 matches at 11 bases. Unmatched junction bases numbered 13, after V lost 0 bases and J lost 0 bases. The CDR3 runs 21 residues. Germline V gene sequence: CDR1 MGHRA, CDR2 YSYEKL.

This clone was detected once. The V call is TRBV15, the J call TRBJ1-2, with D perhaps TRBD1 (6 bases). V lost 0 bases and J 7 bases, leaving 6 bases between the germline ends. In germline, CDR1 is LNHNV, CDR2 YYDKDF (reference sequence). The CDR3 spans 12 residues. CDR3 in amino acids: CATSRDRGGYTF. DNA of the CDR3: TGTGCCACCAGCAGAGACAGGGGTGGCTACACCTTC.

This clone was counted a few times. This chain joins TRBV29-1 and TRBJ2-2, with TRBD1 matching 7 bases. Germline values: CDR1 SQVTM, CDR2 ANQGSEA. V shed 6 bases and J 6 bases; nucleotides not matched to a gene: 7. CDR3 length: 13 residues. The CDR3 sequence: CSVIQGSAGELFF. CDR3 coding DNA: TGCAGCGTAATACAGGGGTCGGCCGGGGAGCTGTTTTTT.

The DNA for the CDR3 is TGCGCCAGCAGCTTGGTTCGGTCTAGCGGGGGGGGACAAGAGACCCAGTACTTC. Translated, it gives CASSLVRSSGGGQETQYF. The J gene is TRBJ2-5, the V gene TRBV5-1; 12 positions agree with TRBD2. This CDR3 comprises 18 residues. J gave up 2 bases and V 0 bases, and 8 bases lay outside the gene matches. CDR1 SGHRS and CDR2 YFSETQ come from the germline V gene.

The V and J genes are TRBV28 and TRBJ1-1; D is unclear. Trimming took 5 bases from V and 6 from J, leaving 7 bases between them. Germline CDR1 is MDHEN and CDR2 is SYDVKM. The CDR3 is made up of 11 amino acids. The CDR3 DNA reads TGTGCCAGCAGTGCCTACCCTGAAGCTTTCTTT. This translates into CASSAYPEAFF.

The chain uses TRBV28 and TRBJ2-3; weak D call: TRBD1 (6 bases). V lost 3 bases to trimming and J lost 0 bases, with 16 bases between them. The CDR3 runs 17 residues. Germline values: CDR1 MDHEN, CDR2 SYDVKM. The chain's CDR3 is CASSLSGRGPSTDTQYF. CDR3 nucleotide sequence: TGTGCCAGCAGTTTGTCGGGCAGGGGCCCCAGCACAGATACGCAGTATTTT.

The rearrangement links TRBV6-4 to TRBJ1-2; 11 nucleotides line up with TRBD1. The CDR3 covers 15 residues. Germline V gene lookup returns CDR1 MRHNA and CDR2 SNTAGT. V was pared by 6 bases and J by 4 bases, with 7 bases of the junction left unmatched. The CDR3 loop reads CASSVYGTGGYGYTF. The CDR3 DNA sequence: TGTGCCAGCAGCGTATATGGGACAGGGGGCTATGGCTACACCTTC.

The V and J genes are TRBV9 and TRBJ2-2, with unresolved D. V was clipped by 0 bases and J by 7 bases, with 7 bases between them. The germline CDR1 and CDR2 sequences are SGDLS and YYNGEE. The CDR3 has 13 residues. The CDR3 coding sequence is TGTGCCAGCAGCGTAGGGGGTTTCGGGGAGCTGTTTTTT. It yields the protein CASSVGGFGELFF.

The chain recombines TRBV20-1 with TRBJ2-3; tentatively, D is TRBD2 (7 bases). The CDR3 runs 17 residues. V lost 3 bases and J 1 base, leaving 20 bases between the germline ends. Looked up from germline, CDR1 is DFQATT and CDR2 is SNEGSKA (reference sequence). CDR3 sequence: CSASSGGRGEGTDTQYF. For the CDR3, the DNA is TGCAGTGCTAGTTCCGGGGGGAGGGGGGAGGGCACAGATACGCAGTATTTT.

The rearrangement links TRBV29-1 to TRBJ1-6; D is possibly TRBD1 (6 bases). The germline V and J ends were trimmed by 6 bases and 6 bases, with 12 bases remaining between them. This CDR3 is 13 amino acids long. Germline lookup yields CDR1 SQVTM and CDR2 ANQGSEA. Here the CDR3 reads CSVGQNLNSPLHF. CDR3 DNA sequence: TGCAGCGTCGGACAGAACCTTAATTCACCCCTCCACTTT.

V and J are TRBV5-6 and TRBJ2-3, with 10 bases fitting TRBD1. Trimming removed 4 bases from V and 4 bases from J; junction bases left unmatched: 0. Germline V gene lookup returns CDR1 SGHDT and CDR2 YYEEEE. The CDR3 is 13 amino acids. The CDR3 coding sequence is TGTGCCAGCAGCGGGACAGGGGCAGATACGCAGTATTTT. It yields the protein CASSGTGADTQYF.